The T cell receptor (beta chain) described here comes from a study of blood T cell repertoires in COVID-19. The wider study: Italy, Spain and the United States were the sources of the convalescent and acute COVID-19 samples. In each case, the material was cDNA or gDNA derived from T cells, B-cell-depleted T cells, or PBMCs.

Assay used: immunoSEQ multiplex PCR; TCRdb lists only in-frame clones, some missing. In the table there are approximately 150,000 clones, roughly nine tenths of which are singletons. This TCR derives from a woman in her 70s with acute or convalescent COVID-19. The sequenced sample was peripheral blood.

CDR3 bases: TGTGCCAGCAGTTTCGTAGACAGGGCCTACGAGCAGTACTTC. It yields the protein CASSFVDRAYEQYF. The chain employs TRBV28 and TRBJ2-7; 7 positions match TRBD1. Germline CDR1 reads MDHEN; CDR2 reads SYDVKM. The CDR3 spans 14 residues. Unmatched junction bases numbered 4, after V lost 3 bases and J lost 2 bases. Full variable domain (remainder filled in from reference TRBV28 and TRBJ2-7): DVKVTQSSRYLVKRTGEKVFLECVQDMDHENMFWYRQDPGLGLRLIYFSYDVKMKEKGDIPEGYSVSREKKERFSLILESASTNQTSMYLCASSFVDRAYEQYFGPGTRLTVT.